This TCR beta chain was profiled in a study of CD8+ T cells in alopecia areata (dated by TCRdb to 2017 to 2018). Some background on the complete study: High-throughput TCRbeta sequencing was used to examine T cell clonal expansion in alopecia areata in both the C3H/HeJ mouse model and human patients. Amplification of TCRbeta CDR3 regions was done by immunoSEQ multiplex PCR using 35 Vbeta forward primers and 13 Jbeta reverse primers. Human TCRbeta sequencing covered scalp tissue and sorted CD4+ and CD8+ peripheral blood T cells from patchy and totalis/universalis alopecia areata patients and healthy controls. RNA was obtained with the PAXgene miRNA kit for fixed scalp, the miRNeasy kit for PBMCs, and the RNeasy kit for mouse skin. Scalp clonality was compared among normal scalp (n=4), patchy alopecia areata scalp (n=8), and alopecia totalis/universalis scalp (n=8).

To prepare the library, the immunoSEQ multiplex PCR assay was applied. RNA was extracted from all samples and reverse transcribed into cDNA, which served as template for TCR sequencing. First-strand cDNA was synthesized with SuperScript III using a 2:1 mix of oligo-dT and random hexamers. A synthetic immune receptor repertoire was used to measure amplification bias, and any remaining bias was corrected computationally. Per the authors' processing: After raw reads were preprocessed to remove errors, the CDR3 was defined following IMGT conventions as running from the conserved cysteine to phenylalanine. Clonality was computed by normalizing Shannon entropy by log2 of the number of productive unique TCRs and subtracting the result from 1. Whether each scalp clone was CD4 or CD8 was inferred by checking scalp TCRbeta sequences against the CD4 and CD8 repertoires from sorted blood. As stored in TCRdb, this immuneACCESS dataset retains in-frame rearrangements with V and J assigned. A fraction of the clones does not appear; measured against another copy, unresolved V genes explain less than half of the discrepancy, and the remainder lacks a known reason. V and J calls and clone size are copied from that table; D and trimming were computed from the DNA. The sample table shows 150,000 to 200,000 clones, and 55% are seen once. The ten largest clones represent about 4.5% of the sample.

Measured from the cysteine to the phenylalanine, the CDR3 is 13 residues long. Only the CDR3 part of the read is kept: 39 bases, read in frame from the first base. The germline V gene supplies CDR1 MDHEN and CDR2 SYDVKM. V and J are trimmed by 8 bases and 2 bases, and the gene matches miss 4 bases of the junction. A few counts support this clone. There is no known antigen for this receptor. Base qualities are missing; no much larger clone stands one base away. PBMCs were separated by density centrifugation and stained for CD3, CD4 and CD8, after which CD4+ and CD8+ T cells were sorted on a FACSAria. Unaffected controls provided scalp biopsies and blood samples. Summary of the overall study and its limitations: Scalp TCR repertoire analysis is complicated because resident alphabeta T cells in normal human skin are also sequenced, whereas mouse skin is dominated by gammadelta T cells. TCR sequences shared between patients were less clear than in mice, possibly partly because of HLA diversity in the patient population. Lesional scalp, especially in alopecia totalis/universalis, showed higher clonality and more expanded CD8+ clones than normal scalp, suggesting antigenic drive.

The source of this sequence is a human donor in good health. The chain joins TRBV28 to TRBJ2-3; the central 7 bases match TRBD1. The specimen was CD4+ T cells sorted from blood. The CDR3 here reads CASQGTVTDTQYF. The bases read TGTGCCAGCCAGGGGACAGTCACAGATACGCAGTATTTT. Here the CDR3 is joined to the reference TRBV28 and TRBJ2-3 genes, and the full variable domain is: DVKVTQSSRYLVKRTGEKVFLECVQDMDHENMFWYRQDPGLGLRLIYFSYDVKMKEKGDIPEGYSVSREKKERFSLILESASTNQTSMYLCASQGTVTDTQYFGPGTRLTVL.